The T cell receptor (beta chain) under discussion was sequenced for a study of shared clonotypes between healthy human individuals (dated by TCRdb to the early 2020s). Regarding the research as a whole: Two women and a few men aged 18 to 49 years were included in the cohort. Per donor, three plates each were used for CD4 naive and CD4 memory, two for CD8 naive, and one for CD8 memory. Blood TCR repertoires of a handful of healthy adults were deeply sequenced to estimate repertoire size and the extent of clonotype sharing between individuals. To increase sequencing depth and limit assay-specific biases, different laboratories used diverse techniques to prepare libraries and sequence TCR repertoires. Leukapheresis yielded between about 0.8 and 8.9 billion PBMCs per donor.

Including the terminal cysteine and phenylalanine, the CDR3 comprises 16 residues. Only the CDR3 DNA stays, 48 bases, in frame from base 1. The germline V gene (reference sequence) supplies CDR1 LNHDA and CDR2 SQIVND. The V end loses 5 bases and the J end loses 3 bases, and a stretch of 20 bases separates them. On the study overall, not on this receptor specifically: Even with the large sequencing depth, rarefaction of the sorted-subset datasets indicated that sequencing was incomplete. Based on pairwise subsampling, the degree of clonotype sharing among donors was expected to be affected by sequencing depth. Sampling was limited to blood, and TCR repertoires in tissue likely differ from TCR repertoires in blood. The genetic and exposure-history diversity represented was limited by the small number of donors. Roughly 5% of naive CD4, roughly 3.6% of naive CD8, 2.3% of memory CD4, and over 0.35% of memory CD8 clonotypes were shared across a few donors. Naive subsets generally had larger estimated clonotype richness than memory subsets did. Compared with non-shared clonotypes, the clonotypes found in all four sorted-subset donors had higher generation probabilities.

Of note for this clone: This clone's antigen is unknown. The record has no base qualities; no much larger clone is one base away.

CD8 naive samples were obtained by positive selection for CCR7 among CD45RO-negative cells, yielding a CD45RA+CCR7+ population from which TemRA cells were excluded. The donors were healthy, HIV-negative adults with no recently reported acute infections or vaccinations. Every donor was a Caucasian adult living in Nashville, Tennessee, USA. After blood collection by leukapheresis, PBMCs were isolated using Ficoll-Histopaque density gradient centrifugation and then cryopreserved in the vapor phase of liquid nitrogen. Analytical flow cytometry was used to check the purity and quantity of each magnetically sorted T cell population. From each sorted fraction, genomic DNA was isolated and quantified by UV absorbance on a Nanodrop 2000c. Using the deep immunoSEQ assay, multiplex PCR amplified TCR CDR3 regions from genomic DNA. Genomic DNA extracted from each cell subset was distributed evenly over all wells of several immunoSEQ 96-well plates, and each plate served as one replicate. Each replicate PCR for sorted subsets received around 200 ng genomic DNA, equal to roughly 30,000 T cell genomes. Purified libraries were measured with a Qubit 3.0 fluorometer, size-checked on a Bioanalyzer 2100, and measured again with the KAPA Library Quantification kit. Every immunoSEQ 96-well plate was sequenced on a separate single-read 150-cycle Illumina NextSeq 550 flow cell. As for how the authors treated the data: The immunoSEQ output contained only junctional sequences without quality scores, so filtering could not match that applied to full-length reads. To assign V/J genes and CDR3, sequences were annotated against IMGT germline references using PyIR, a Python wrapper for IgBLAST v1.9. Any read was removed if the V/J assignment was weak (E-value above 1e-6), the CDR3 was missing, or the read contained stop codons, out-of-frame junctions, or ambiguous translated residues. A V3J clonotype was defined by an identical inferred V gene, J gene, and CDR3 amino acid sequence. Percentage overlap between repertoires was computed as shared unique clonotypes divided by the size of the smaller repertoire. Richness of each repertoire was evaluated using RTK rarefaction, the Chao1 estimator, and Recon v2.1 estimates of unobserved clonotypes. Generation probabilities were computed with OLGA for all TCRbeta clonotypes obtained by the gDNA method from several donors. TCRdb obtained this table from immuneACCESS and retained in-frame rearrangements with V and J assigned. These tables miss some clones; where compared with another copy, unresolved V genes account for less than half of the shortfall, and the remainder is unexplained. D and trimming were read from the DNA, whereas the V and J calls and clone size are those reported in that table. Counted in this sample were 2 million or so clones; about 95% of them appeared once. The ten largest clones represent roughly 1.1% of the sample.

The TCR was taken from a man younger than 35 in good health. The chain is assembled from TRBV19 and TRBJ2-7; a tentative D call is TRBD2 (6 bases match). Specimen: naive CD8+ T cells sorted from blood. This specimen's cell subset or site label, interpreted: CD45RA+CCR7+. The CDR3 has the sequence CASSPSHSSASYEQYF. The nucleotides are TGTGCCAGTAGTCCATCCCATTCTAGCGCCAGCTACGAGCAGTACTTC.